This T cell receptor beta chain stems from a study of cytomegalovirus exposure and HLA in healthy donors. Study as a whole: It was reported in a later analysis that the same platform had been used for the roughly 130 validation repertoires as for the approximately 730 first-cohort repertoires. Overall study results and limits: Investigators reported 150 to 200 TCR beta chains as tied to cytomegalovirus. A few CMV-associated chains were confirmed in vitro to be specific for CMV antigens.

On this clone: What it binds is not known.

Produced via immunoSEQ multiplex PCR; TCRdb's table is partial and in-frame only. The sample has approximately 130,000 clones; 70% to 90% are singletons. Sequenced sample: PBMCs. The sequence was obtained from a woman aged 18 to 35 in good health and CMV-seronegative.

CDR3 in DNA: TGTGCCAGCAGCGAGGGTGCGGGGGCGGGCAATCAGCCCCAGCATTTT. It translates to CASSEGAGAGNQPQHF. The chain combines TRBV9 with TRBJ1-5, with D maybe TRBD1 (6 bases). Per germline, CDR1 SGDLS and CDR2 YYNGEE. V was cut by 3 bases and J by 2 bases, with 15 bases left in between. The CDR3 has 16 residues.